The present TCR beta chain was sequenced within a study of neurological immune-mediated disorders (dated by TCRdb to about 2019). About the study as a whole: Among the approximately 35 multiple sclerosis patients, relapsing-remitting MS was present in some 31 and secondary progressive MS was present in 3. Of the 60 to 70 subjects in the cohort, about 14 were HAM/TSP patients, around 34 were multiple sclerosis patients, and approximately 20 were healthy controls. Each longitudinal HAM/TSP and healthy donor was sampled at 3 time-points spaced at about 3-40 month intervals. Peripheral blood TCR-beta repertoires from patients with HTLV-I-associated myelopathy (HAM/TSP), patients with multiple sclerosis, and healthy controls were compared in the study using UMI-based sequencing. Alongside PBMC samples, the set of some 98 TCR-beta libraries contained longitudinal samples, technical triplicates, and paired CD4+ and CD8+ T-cell subsets that had been sorted. Points the paper makes about the study in general: No identical CDR3 amino acid sequences were found to be shared among expanded clones across subjects, suggesting that TCR-beta repertoires were private in all groups. TCR clonal expansion was highest in HAM/TSP patients and lowest in MS patients, with MS patients falling below even healthy controls. No clinical or MRI features were associated with the MS cluster, and the authors said that larger cohorts are needed. In phylogenetic analysis, the repertoires of 18 of 34 MS patients grouped into a cluster of related CDR3 sequences, which suggests a possible signature at the repertoire level.

The CDR3 runs 19 amino acids, cysteine and phenylalanine included. Just the 57-base CDR3 DNA is kept, in frame starting at base 1. Sequences DFQATT (CDR1) and SNEGSKA (CDR2) are obtained from the germline V gene (reference sequence). The germline V and J ends show losses of 1 base and 0 bases respectively, and no gene match explains 12 bases of the junction. To synthesize cDNA, template-switch 5'RACE was performed with a primer carrying a 10-nucleotide random unique molecular identifier so that each TCR transcript was tagged. Every sequencing run covered 15-18 subjects and yielded more than 160 million TCR-beta sequences. The RNeasy kit was used to extract total RNA. The KAPA Real-time Library Amplification kit was used to amplify TCR-beta VDJ regions with primers for the TCR constant region and the 5'RACE anchor. Sample indexes and Illumina adaptors were added in a first PCR, and a second PCR then increased library yield. The roughly 650 bp TCR product was size-selected on a 2% E-gel SizeSelection system after Ampure bead purification. Before pooling, library quality was checked on a Bioanalyzer, concentration was measured with Qubit, and libraries were quantified with the Kapa Library Quantification kit. Paired-end 2 x 150 bp sequencing of the libraries was performed on an Illumina HiSeq 2500. To increase sequence diversity, 25-30% phiX was spiked into each library pool. The paper's processing steps were these. Quality-filtered reads were processed with the UMI-based MiGEC pipeline, and over 85% of raw TCR sequences were removed by the MiGEC pipeline during error correction. IMGT germline references were used for alignment of VDJ genes, and clonotypes were defined by a unique CDR3 amino acid sequence together with V-J genes. Clonal expansion, Shannon diversity and CDR3 relatedness (CalcPairwiseDistances, ClusterSamples) were evaluated with VDJtools, and phylogenetic trees were built with CLCbio workbench. Using coefficient-of-variation modelling across technical triplicates, the study counted a clone as expanded if it had at least 8 unique UMIs. The public reads were reprocessed in TCRdb via fastp at Q25 and MiXCR, keeping in-frame beta chains. A single entry per CDR3 protein holds the most common genes and DNA from its merged rows. The V and J calls reflect TCRdb's pipeline rather than the authors' work. The sample records tens of thousands of distinct CDR3 sequences, about 3.3% of which are singletons. The ten largest clones represent approximately 7.5% of the sample.

This clonotype was observed at least ten times. This receptor's antigen is unknown. Base qualities are not provided; no much larger clone lies one nucleotide away. Read against the paper, the sample's time point label means: longitudinal time-point 1 (baseline). Libraries from unsorted PBMCs were made from 2 million PBMCs kept in RNAlater at -80 degrees C until RNA extraction. The multiple sclerosis patients were enrolled in a US clinical protocol that evaluated disease progression with magnetic resonance imaging. Peripheral blood was subjected to Ficoll-Hypaque density gradient centrifugation to isolate PBMCs, which were then cryopreserved in liquid nitrogen.

Sequenced sample: PBMCs. The V gene is TRBV20-1 and the J gene is TRBJ2-1; 10 bases in the junction line up with TRBD2. The TCR comes from a woman aged 60-70 years with multiple sclerosis. DNA sequence: TGCAGTGCTAGAGCGAGGGGTAGCGGGGGGACCAGCTCCTACAATGAGCAGTTCTTC. Protein translation: CSARARGSGGTSSYNEQFF.